Presented here are 27 T cell receptor beta chains from one specimen sequenced in a study of control samples from healthy donors and cancer patients. TCRdb keeps only in-frame clones here, not all; method: immunoSEQ multiplex PCR. The sample carries around 230,000 clones, roughly 94% recorded once. The sequenced sample was blood. The source is a man in his fifties in good health.

V and J are TRBV5-4 and TRBJ2-1; TRBD1 might be the D (6 bases). Germline CDR1 SGHNT, CDR2 YYREEE (reference sequence). V was trimmed by 10 bases and J by 2 bases, leaving 13 bases between them. This CDR3 has 13 amino acids. The CDR3 here is CAGGRTPYNEQFF. CDR3 nucleotides: TGTGCCGGGGGCCGGACTCCCTACAATGAGCAGTTCTTC.

CDR3 residues: CASSPHVQTNEKLFF. In DNA, the CDR3 is TGTGCCAGCAGCCCCCACGTTCAAACTAATGAAAAACTGTTTTTT. This rearrangement joins TRBV3-1 (or the pseudogene TRBV3-2) to TRBJ1-4; D not certain. The V end lost 4 bases, the J end lost 1 base, and 10 bases lay between the germline ends. The V gene's germline CDR1 is LGHDT and CDR2 YNNKEL (reference sequence). This CDR3 is built from 15 residues.

The chain links TRBV5-1 to TRBJ1-3; 10 bases align to TRBD1. This CDR3 contains 17 residues. J was trimmed by 0 bases and V by 0 bases; bases with no gene match: 3. Germline assignment: CDR1 SGHRS and CDR2 YFSETQ. DNA for the CDR3: TGCGCCAGCAGCTTGGCCGGGACAGGGGCCTCTGGAAACACCATATATTTT. Protein sequence: CASSLAGTGASGNTIYF.

The rearrangement links TRBV6-6 to TRBJ2-5, with TRBD1 identical over 9 bases. Germline V gene lookup returns CDR1 MNHNY and CDR2 SVGAGI (reference sequence). V gave up 4 bases and J gave up 5 bases; unmatched junction bases: 5. The length of the CDR3 is 14 residues. CDR3 sequence (DNA): TGTGCCAGCAGTTGGGACAGGGTCAGGGAGACCCAGTACTTC. The encoded protein is CASSWDRVRETQYF.

This clone was seen just once. The rearrangement joins TRBV18 to TRBJ2-5; tentative D call: TRBD1 (5 bases). CDR1 KGHSH and CDR2 LQKENI come from the germline V gene. Trimming stripped 6 bases from V and 5 bases from J, with 13 bases between. This CDR3 contains 13 residues. CDR3 sequence: CASSPGSAETQYF. The CDR3 region has the DNA TGTGCCAGCTCCCCAGGGTCGGCGGAGACCCAGTACTTC.

The rearrangement links TRBV4-3 to TRBJ2-5; D possibly corresponds to TRBD2 (5 bases). CDR1 is LGHNA and CDR2 is YSLEER in the germline V gene. Trimming took off 4 bases at V and 0 bases at J, with 12 bases between the two ends. This CDR3 spans 15 amino acids. DNA of the CDR3: TGCGCCAGCAGCCGTTGCAACGGGGACCAAGAGACCCAGTACTTC. Translating it yields CASSRCNGDQETQYF.

The chain carries TRBV29-1 and TRBJ2-3, with D perhaps assigned TRBD1 or TRBD2 (6 bases each). V lost 8 bases, J lost 0 bases, and 15 bases lay in between. The CDR3 runs 14 residues. Germline V gives CDR1 SQVTM, CDR2 ANQGSEA. The CDR3 region is CSYVPGASTDTQYF. CDR3 in DNA: TGCAGCTACGTTCCGGGGGCTAGCACAGATACGCAGTATTTT.

The V call is TRBV6-6, the J call TRBJ1-2; 8 bases line up with TRBD1. Unmatched junction bases numbered 7, after V lost 7 bases and J lost 6 bases. The germline V gene has CDR1 MNHNY and CDR2 SVGAGI (reference sequence). The CDR3 consists of 13 residues. The CDR3 loop reads CASNPGQGHGYTF. CDR3 DNA: TGTGCCAGCAACCCTGGACAGGGCCATGGCTACACCTTC.

The rearrangement joins TRBV27 to TRBJ2-7; 8 nucleotides match TRBD1. This CDR3 contains 13 residues. The V gene's germline CDR1 is MNHEY and CDR2 SMNVEV (reference sequence). J lost 3 bases, V lost 5 bases, and 3 bases had no gene match. The CDR3 region is CASSTTGGYEQYF. The DNA of the CDR3 is TGTGCCAGCAGTACCACAGGGGGCTACGAGCAGTACTTC.

This chain links TRBV19 with TRBJ2-1; TRBD1 matches at 10 bases. The V segment lost 7 bases and the J segment 10 bases; nucleotides outside the gene matches: 10. The CDR3 is made up of 14 amino acids. From germline, CDR1 is LNHDA and CDR2 SQIVND (reference sequence). The CDR3 region has the DNA TGTGCCAGTAAGTTCAGGACAGGGGGTAACGAGCAGTTCTTC. Translating gives CASKFRTGGNEQFF.

The chain combines TRBV5-1 with TRBJ2-1; D may correspond to TRBD1 or TRBD2 (6 bases each). The V and J ends lost 0 bases and 6 bases respectively, with 16 bases between them. Germline V gene sequence: CDR1 SGHRS, CDR2 YFSETQ. The CDR3 length is 16 residues. The CDR3, as DNA: TGCGCCAGCAGCTTGGCATTTACGGGGGCGGGCAATGAGCAGTTCTTC. Translated, it gives CASSLAFTGAGNEQFF.

The chain links TRBV29-1 to TRBJ2-5; weak D call: TRBD1 (6 bases). The V end was cut by 0 bases, the J end by 5 bases, with 13 bases between. The V gene's germline CDR1 is SQVTM and CDR2 ANQGSEA. The CDR3 loop spans 14 amino acids. DNA for the CDR3: TGCAGCGTTGAAGATTCAGGGGCACGGGAGACCCAGTACTTC. Translation gives CSVEDSGARETQYF. Filled out from reference TRBV29-1 and TRBJ2-5, the complete variable domain reads SAVISQKPSRDICQRGTSLTIQCQVDSQVTMMFWYRQQPGQSLTLIATANQGSEATYESGFVIDKFPISRPNLTFSTLTVSNMSPEDSSIYLCSVEDSGARETQYFGPGTRLLVL.

The chain combines TRBV5-4 with TRBJ1-2, with 10 bases identical to TRBD1. This CDR3 is 15 amino acids long. Germline V CDR1 and CDR2: SGHNT, YYREEE (reference sequence). The trim removed 5 bases at V and 8 bases at J, leaving 12 bases unmatched. The CDR3 sequence: CASRMPGQGMYGYTF. The CDR3 coding sequence is TGTGCCAGCAGGATGCCGGGACAGGGGATGTACGGCTACACCTTC.

This chain uses TRBV5-1 with TRBJ2-2, with a possible D match to TRBD1 (5 bases). V was clipped by 3 bases and J by 7 bases, with 16 bases between them. The CDR3 is 15 amino acids. Germline CDR1 and CDR2: SGHRS and YFSETQ. CDR3 protein: CASSYLTGSSGELFF. CDR3 sequence (DNA): TGCGCCAGCAGCTACTTAACAGGATCTAGCGGGGAGCTGTTTTTT.

The chain carries TRBV2 and TRBJ1-5; TRBD1 agrees at 7 bases. Per the germline V gene, CDR1 is SNHLY and CDR2 is FYNNEI. The CDR3 consists of 15 residues. V shed 10 bases and J 3 bases; nucleotides not matched to a gene: 12. CDR3 nucleotide sequence: TGTGCCACCCAAGCAGGGGGGCAAGACAATCAGCCCCAGCATTTT. It encodes CATQAGGQDNQPQHF.

The CDR3 coding sequence is TGTGCCTGGAGCAGGAACACTGAAGCTTTCTTT. It specifies CAWSRNTEAFF. The chain uses TRBV30 and TRBJ1-1; D gene ambiguous. Per the germline V gene, CDR1 is GTSNPN and CDR2 is SVGIG (reference sequence). Trimming took 3 bases from V and 1 from J, leaving 3 bases between them. This CDR3 spans 11 amino acids.

This clone occurred a few times. The chain combines TRBV10-3 with TRBJ1-4; maybe TRBD1 (6 bases). The CDR3 totals 13 residues. Germline CDR1 is ENHRY and CDR2 is SYGVKD. V lost 10 bases and J lost 8, with 17 bases in between. In DNA, the CDR3 is TGTGCCACCCTCTCTCTAGGGGGGGAAAAACTGTTTTTT. This codes for CATLSLGGEKLFF.

This rearrangement joins TRBV2 to TRBJ1-5; D uncertain. Germline values: CDR1 SNHLY, CDR2 FYNNEI. V was clipped by 8 bases and J by 8 bases, with 13 bases between them. The CDR3 loop spans 12 amino acids. CDR3 sequence reads: CASFWGGEPQHF. CDR3 DNA sequence: TGTGCCAGCTTTTGGGGTGGAGAGCCCCAGCATTTT.

The V and J genes are TRBV5-1 and TRBJ2-6; 9 bases align to TRBD1. The CDR3 runs 17 residues. The junction had 1 base not matched to a gene; V was cut back by 0 bases and J by 0 bases. Germline V gene data show CDR1 as SGHRS and CDR2 as YFSETQ. The CDR3 loop reads CASSLEGQGSGANVLTF. The CDR3 DNA reads TGCGCCAGCAGCTTGGAGGGACAGGGCTCTGGGGCCAACGTCCTGACTTTC. Using reference TRBV5-1 and TRBJ2-6 for the parts outside the CDR3, the full variable domain is KAGVTQTPRYLIKTRGQQVTLSCSPISGHRSVSWYQQTPGQGLQFLFEYFSETQRNKGNFPGRFSGRQFSNSRSEMNVSTLELGDSALYLCASSLEGQGSGANVLTFGAGSRLTVL.

The chain joins TRBV19 to TRBJ1-3, with D perhaps matching TRBD1 (5 bases). CDR1 is LNHDA, CDR2 SQIVND, per germline (reference sequence). V lost 6 bases and J lost 0, with 12 bases in between. This CDR3 comprises 15 residues. The CDR3 is CASRGPGYSGNTIYF. DNA for the CDR3: TGTGCCAGTAGGGGACCGGGATACTCTGGAAACACCATATATTTT.

This clone occurred once. V is TRBV5-6 and J is TRBJ1-6; 8 bases map to TRBD1. V dropped 3 bases and J dropped 8; count of bases not matched to a gene: 16. Germline loops: CDR1 SGHDT, CDR2 YYEEEE. The CDR3 extends over 18 amino acids. The CDR3 bases are TGTGCCAGCAGCTCGCCACTGACAGGGGTAGAAATCCATTCACCCCTCCACTTT. Translated: CASSSPLTGVEIHSPLHF. The entire variable domain, with the rest obtained from reference TRBV5-6 and TRBJ1-6, is as follows: DAGVTQSPTHLIKTRGQQVTLRCSPKSGHDTVSWYQQALGQGPQFIFQYYEEEERQRGNFPDRFSGHQFPNYSSELNVNALLLGDSALYLCASSSPLTGVEIHSPLHFGNGTRLTVT.

The rearrangement joins TRBV18 to TRBJ1-6; 7 nucleotides line up with TRBD1. Germline CDR1 reads KGHSH; CDR2 reads LQKENI. This CDR3 has 16 amino acids. Trimming cost V 2 bases and J 9 bases; bases outside gene matches: 10. CDR3 bases: TGTGCCAGCTCACCAAAAGCAGGGGGTATTCGTTCACCCCTCCACTTT. It translates to CASSPKAGGIRSPLHF.

V gene TRBV3-1 (or the pseudogene TRBV3-2) combines with J gene TRBJ1-4; 7 bases align to TRBD1. The CDR3 loop spans 15 amino acids. The V gene end was trimmed by 4 bases and the J gene end by 8 bases; junction bases not matched to a gene: 10. Germline V gene sequence: CDR1 LGHDT, CDR2 YNNKEL (reference sequence). The CDR3 nucleotides are TGTGCCAGCAGCCCCAGGACAGGCTCAGGGGAAAAACTGTTTTTT. Its protein product is CASSPRTGSGEKLFF.

V and J are TRBV5-4 and TRBJ2-5; 7 nucleotides match TRBD2. After removal of 0 bases from V and 5 bases from J, the junction contained 1 base not matched to a gene. Germline V gene lookup returns CDR1 SGHNT and CDR2 YYREEE (reference sequence). The CDR3 has 13 residues. CDR3 DNA sequence: TGTGCCAGCAGCTTGGGACTAGCTGAGACCCAGTACTTC. Amino acid sequence: CASSLGLAETQYF.

The chain links TRBV6-1 to TRBJ2-1; D not resolved. CDR1 is MNHNS, CDR2 SASEGT, per germline. This CDR3 is 12 amino acids long. V was trimmed by 2 bases and J by 10 bases, leaving 9 bases between them. DNA of the CDR3: TGTGCCAGCAGTGAACGGGCCGGGGAGCAGTTCTTC. This translates into CASSERAGEQFF.

Regarding this clone: This same CDR3 is encoded by further DNA sequences in the sample. The chain uses TRBV4-1 and TRBJ2-1, with no clear D. V was cut by 3 bases and J by 1 base, with 7 bases left in between. Germline CDR1 reads MGHRA; CDR2 reads YSYEKL. CDR3 length: 14 amino acids. DNA for the CDR3: TGCGCCAGCAGCCACGGGTCATCCTACAATGAGCAGTTCTTC. Translation: CASSHGSSYNEQFF.

The chain links TRBV5-1 to TRBJ1-4, with a possible D match to TRBD1 (5 bases). V shed 6 bases and J shed 0 bases, with 12 bases lying between them. The CDR3 length is 15 residues. Germline values: CDR1 SGHRS, CDR2 YFSETQ. CDR3 in amino acids: CASTSGRTTNEKLFF. The CDR3 DNA is TGCGCCAGCACTTCGGGACGGACAACTAATGAAAAACTGTTTTTT.